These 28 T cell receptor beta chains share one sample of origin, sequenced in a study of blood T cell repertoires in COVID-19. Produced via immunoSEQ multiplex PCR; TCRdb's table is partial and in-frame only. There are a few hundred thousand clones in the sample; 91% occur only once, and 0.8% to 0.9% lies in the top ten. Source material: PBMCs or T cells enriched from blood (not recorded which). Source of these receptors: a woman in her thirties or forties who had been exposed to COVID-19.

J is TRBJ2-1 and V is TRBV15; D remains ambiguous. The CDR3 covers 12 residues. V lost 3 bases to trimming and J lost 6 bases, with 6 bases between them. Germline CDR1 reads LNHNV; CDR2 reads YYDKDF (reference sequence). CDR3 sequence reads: CATSRTTNEQFF. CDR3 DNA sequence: TGTGCCACCAGCAGGACAACCAATGAGCAGTTCTTC.

CDR3 DNA: TGCGCCAGCAGCTCTATTAGCGGGAGGAGCACAGATACGCAGTATTTT. Translated, it gives CASSSISGRSTDTQYF. This chain uses TRBV5-1 with TRBJ2-3, with 10 bases identical to TRBD2. The CDR3 consists of 16 residues. V shed 3 bases, J shed 0 bases, and the junction held 4 bases outside the gene matches. Germline V lookup: CDR1 SGHRS, CDR2 YFSETQ. The full variable domain, its missing parts supplied by reference TRBV5-1 and TRBJ2-3, is KAGVTQTPRYLIKTRGQQVTLSCSPISGHRSVSWYQQTPGQGLQFLFEYFSETQRNKGNFPGRFSGRQFSNSRSEMNVSTLELGDSALYLCASSSISGRSTDTQYFGPGTRLTVL.

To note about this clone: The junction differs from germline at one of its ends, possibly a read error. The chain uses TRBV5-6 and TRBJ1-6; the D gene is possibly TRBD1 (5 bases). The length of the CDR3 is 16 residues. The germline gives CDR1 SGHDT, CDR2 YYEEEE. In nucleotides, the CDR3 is TGTGCCAGCAGCTTAGGCCCGGCAGGGTATAGTTCACCCCTCCACTTT. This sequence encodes CASSLGPAGYSSPLHF.

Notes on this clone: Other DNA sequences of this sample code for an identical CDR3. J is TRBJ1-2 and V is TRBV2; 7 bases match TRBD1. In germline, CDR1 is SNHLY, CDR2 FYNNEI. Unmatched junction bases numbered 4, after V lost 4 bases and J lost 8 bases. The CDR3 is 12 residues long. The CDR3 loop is CASSGDSRGYTF. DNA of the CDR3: TGTGCCAGCAGTGGGGACAGTCGAGGCTACACCTTC.

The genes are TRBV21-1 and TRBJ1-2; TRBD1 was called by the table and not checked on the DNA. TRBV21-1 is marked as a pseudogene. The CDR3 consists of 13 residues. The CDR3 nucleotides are TGTGCCAGCAGCAAAGTGGACACCTATGGCTACACCTTC. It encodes CASSKVDTYGYTF.

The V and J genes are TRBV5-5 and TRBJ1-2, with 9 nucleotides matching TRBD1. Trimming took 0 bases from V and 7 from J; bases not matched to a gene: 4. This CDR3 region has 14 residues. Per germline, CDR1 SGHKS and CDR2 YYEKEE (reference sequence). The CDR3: CASSLGGTGPGYTF. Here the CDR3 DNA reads TGTGCCAGCAGCTTGGGGGGGACAGGGCCTGGCTACACCTTC.

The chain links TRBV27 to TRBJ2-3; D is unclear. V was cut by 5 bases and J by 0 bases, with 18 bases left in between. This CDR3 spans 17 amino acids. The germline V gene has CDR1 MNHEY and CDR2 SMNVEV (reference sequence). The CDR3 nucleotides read TGTGCCAGCAGTACCCGCCCTATGATTTCGAGCACAGATACGCAGTATTTT. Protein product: CASSTRPMISSTDTQYF.

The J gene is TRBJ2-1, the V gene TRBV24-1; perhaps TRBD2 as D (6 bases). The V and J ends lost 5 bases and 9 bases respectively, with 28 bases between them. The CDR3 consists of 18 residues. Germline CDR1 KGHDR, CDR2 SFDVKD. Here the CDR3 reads CATSGRTPGLGLASEQFF. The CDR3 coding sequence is TGTGCCACCAGTGGTCGAACGCCGGGACTCGGCCTCGCTAGTGAGCAGTTCTTC.

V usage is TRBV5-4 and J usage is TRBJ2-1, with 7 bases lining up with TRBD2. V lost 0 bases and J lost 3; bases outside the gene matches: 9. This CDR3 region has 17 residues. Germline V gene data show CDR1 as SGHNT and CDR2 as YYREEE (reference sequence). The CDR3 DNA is TGTGCCAGCAGCTTGGGGGTGGCGGGAGTAGGCTACAATGAGCAGTTCTTC. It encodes CASSLGVAGVGYNEQFF.

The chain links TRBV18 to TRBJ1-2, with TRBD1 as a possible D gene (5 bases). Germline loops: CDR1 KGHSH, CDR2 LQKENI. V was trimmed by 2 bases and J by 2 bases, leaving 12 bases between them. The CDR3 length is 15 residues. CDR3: CASSPTTGQNYGYTF. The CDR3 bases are TGTGCCAGCTCACCAACCACAGGACAAAACTATGGCTACACCTTC.

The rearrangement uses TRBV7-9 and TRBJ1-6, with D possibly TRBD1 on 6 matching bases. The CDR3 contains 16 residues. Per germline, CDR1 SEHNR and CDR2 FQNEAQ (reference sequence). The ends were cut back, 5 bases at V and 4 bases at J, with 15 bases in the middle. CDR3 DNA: TGTGCCAGCAGCCTCGGGGGGCAAGGATATAATTCACCCCTCCACTTT. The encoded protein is CASSLGGQGYNSPLHF.

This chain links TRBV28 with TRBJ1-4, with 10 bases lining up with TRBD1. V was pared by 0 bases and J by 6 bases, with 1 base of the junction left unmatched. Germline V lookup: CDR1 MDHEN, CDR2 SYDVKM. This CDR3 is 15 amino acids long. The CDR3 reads CASSLWGQGYEKLFF. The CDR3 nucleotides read TGTGCCAGCAGTTTATGGGGACAGGGGTATGAAAAACTGTTTTTT.

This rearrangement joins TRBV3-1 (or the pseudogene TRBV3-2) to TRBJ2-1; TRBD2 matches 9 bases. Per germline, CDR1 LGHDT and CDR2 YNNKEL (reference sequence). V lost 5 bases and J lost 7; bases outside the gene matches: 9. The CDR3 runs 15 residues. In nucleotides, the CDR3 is TGTGCCAGCAGCACGCGGGGGGGCCTTTGGAATGAGCAGTTCTTC. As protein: CASSTRGGLWNEQFF.

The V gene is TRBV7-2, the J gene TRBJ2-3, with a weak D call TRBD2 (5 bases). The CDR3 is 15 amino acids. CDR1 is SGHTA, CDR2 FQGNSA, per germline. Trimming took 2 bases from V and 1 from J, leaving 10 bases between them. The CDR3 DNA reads TGTGCCAGCAGCTTATCGGGGAAAGGCACAGATACGCAGTATTTT. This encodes CASSLSGKGTDTQYF. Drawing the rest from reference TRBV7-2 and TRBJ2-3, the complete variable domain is GAGVSQSPSNKVTEKGKDVELRCDPISGHTALYWYRQSLGQGLEFLIYFQGNSAPDKSGLPSDRFSAERTGGSVSTLTIQRTQQEDSAVYLCASSLSGKGTDTQYFGPGTRLTVL.

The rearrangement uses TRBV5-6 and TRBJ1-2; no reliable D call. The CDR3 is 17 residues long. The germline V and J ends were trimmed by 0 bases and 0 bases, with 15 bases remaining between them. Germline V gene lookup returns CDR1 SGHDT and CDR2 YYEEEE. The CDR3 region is CASSLGAGIRANYGYTF. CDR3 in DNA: TGTGCCAGCAGCTTGGGGGCAGGTATCCGAGCTAACTATGGCTACACCTTC.

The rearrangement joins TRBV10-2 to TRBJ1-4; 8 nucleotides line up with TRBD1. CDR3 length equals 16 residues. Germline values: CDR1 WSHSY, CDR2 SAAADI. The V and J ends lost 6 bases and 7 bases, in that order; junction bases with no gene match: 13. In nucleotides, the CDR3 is TGCGCCAGCAGCCTTTATTCAGGGGGCCGGTTTGAAAAACTGTTTTTT. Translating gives CASSLYSGGRFEKLFF.

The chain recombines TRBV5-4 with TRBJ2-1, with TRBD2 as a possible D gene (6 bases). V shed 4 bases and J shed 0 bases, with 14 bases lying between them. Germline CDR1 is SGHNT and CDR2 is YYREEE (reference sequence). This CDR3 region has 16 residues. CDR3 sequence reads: CASSTVFGSSYNEQFF. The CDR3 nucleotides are TGTGCCAGCAGCACTGTTTTCGGGAGCTCCTACAATGAGCAGTTCTTC.

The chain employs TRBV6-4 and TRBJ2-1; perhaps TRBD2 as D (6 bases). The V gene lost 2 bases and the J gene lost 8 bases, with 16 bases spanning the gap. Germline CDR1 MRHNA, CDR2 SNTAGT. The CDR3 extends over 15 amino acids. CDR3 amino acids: CASSDLGGWPHEQFF. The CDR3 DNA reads TGTGCCAGCAGTGACCTCGGGGGTTGGCCCCATGAGCAGTTCTTC.

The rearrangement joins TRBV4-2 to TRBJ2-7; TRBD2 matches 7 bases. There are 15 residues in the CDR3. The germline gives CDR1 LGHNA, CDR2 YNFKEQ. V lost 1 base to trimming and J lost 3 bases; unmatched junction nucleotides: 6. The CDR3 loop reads CASSQASGTGYEQYF. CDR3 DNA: TGTGCCAGCAGCCAAGCGAGCGGGACTGGCTACGAGCAGTACTTC.

The CDR3 loop reads CASSWQGPNTEAFF. Written as DNA, the CDR3 is TGTGCCAGCAGTTGGCAGGGGCCGAACACTGAAGCTTTCTTT. J is TRBJ1-1 and V is TRBV6-5, with a tentative D call TRBD1 (6 bases). Trimming removed 4 bases from V and 1 base from J, with 10 bases in between. The germline V gene has CDR1 MNHEY and CDR2 SVGAGI. The CDR3 consists of 14 residues.

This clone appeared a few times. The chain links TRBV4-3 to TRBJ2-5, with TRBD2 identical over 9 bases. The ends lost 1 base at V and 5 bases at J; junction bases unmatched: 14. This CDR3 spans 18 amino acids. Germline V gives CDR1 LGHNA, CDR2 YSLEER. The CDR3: CASSQVVSSGTRPETQYF. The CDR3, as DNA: TGCGCCAGCAGCCAAGTAGTATCTAGCGGGACCCGACCGGAGACCCAGTACTTC.

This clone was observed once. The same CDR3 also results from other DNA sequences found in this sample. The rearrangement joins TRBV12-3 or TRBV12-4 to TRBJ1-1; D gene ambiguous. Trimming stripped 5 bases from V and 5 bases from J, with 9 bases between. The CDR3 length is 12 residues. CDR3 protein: CASSPRGTEAFF. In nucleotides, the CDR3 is TGTGCCAGCAGTCCTCGAGGGACTGAAGCTTTCTTT.

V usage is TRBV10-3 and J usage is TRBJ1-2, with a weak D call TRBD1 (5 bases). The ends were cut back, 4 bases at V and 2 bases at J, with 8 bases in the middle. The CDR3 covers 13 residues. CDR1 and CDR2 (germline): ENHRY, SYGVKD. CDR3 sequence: CAISVDSNYGYTF. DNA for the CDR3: TGTGCCATCAGTGTCGACAGCAACTATGGCTACACCTTC.

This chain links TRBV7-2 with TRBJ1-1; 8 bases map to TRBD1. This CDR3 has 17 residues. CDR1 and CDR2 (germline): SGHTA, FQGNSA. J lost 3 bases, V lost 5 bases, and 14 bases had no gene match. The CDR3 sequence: CASSTMAGGEEDTEAFF. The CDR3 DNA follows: TGTGCCAGCAGCACAATGGCAGGGGGCGAAGAGGACACTGAAGCTTTCTTT.

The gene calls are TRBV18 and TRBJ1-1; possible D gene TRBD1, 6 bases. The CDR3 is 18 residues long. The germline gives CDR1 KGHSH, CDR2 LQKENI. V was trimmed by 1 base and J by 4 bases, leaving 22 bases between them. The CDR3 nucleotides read TGTGCCAGCTCACCACAGGTGGGGACGGCAGGGGTGGGCACTGAAGCTTTCTTT. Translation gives CASSPQVGTAGVGTEAFF.

CDR3 loop: CASSYPGVTPYNEQFF. Here the CDR3 DNA reads TGTGCCAGCAGCTACCCCGGGGTGACGCCATACAATGAGCAGTTCTTC. V and J are TRBV7-9 and TRBJ2-1; the D gene is possibly TRBD2 (5 bases). V lost 4 bases, J lost 4 bases, and 17 bases lay in between. Germline V CDR1 and CDR2: SEHNR, FQNEAQ (reference sequence). The CDR3 spans 16 residues.

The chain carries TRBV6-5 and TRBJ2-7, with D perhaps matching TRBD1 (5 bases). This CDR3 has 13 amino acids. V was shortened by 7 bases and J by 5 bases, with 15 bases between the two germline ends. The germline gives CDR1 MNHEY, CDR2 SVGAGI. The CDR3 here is CASNPRAGNEQYF. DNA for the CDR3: TGTGCCAGCAATCCCCGGGCAGGGAACGAGCAGTACTTC.

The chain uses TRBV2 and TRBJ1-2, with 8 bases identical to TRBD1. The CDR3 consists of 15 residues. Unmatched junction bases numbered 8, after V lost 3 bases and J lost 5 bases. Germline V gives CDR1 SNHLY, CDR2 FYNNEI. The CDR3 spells CASSDGQGAPYGYTF. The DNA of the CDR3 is TGTGCCAGCAGTGATGGGCAGGGGGCTCCTTATGGCTACACCTTC.